These 22 T cell receptor beta chains were sequenced from one sample in a study of shared clonotypes between healthy human individuals (dated by TCRdb to 2018 to 2021). Receptor libraries were prepared by the immunoSEQ multiplex PCR assay. The source is immuneACCESS, and TCRdb retained only in-frame sequences with V and J called. Part of the clones is not carried over; for the studies checked, unresolved V genes explain less than half of this, and the remainder is unexplained. For this sample there are 2 million to 2.5 million clones; 85% to 95% appear just once. The ten largest clones represent approximately 0.4% of the sample. Source material: naive CD4+ T cells from PBMCs. This specimen's cell subset or site label, interpreted: CD45RA+ positively selected. The receptor set was obtained from a man younger than 35 in good health. Some clones in this sample may be carry-over from other donors' samples.

The chain has TRBV13 and TRBJ2-2; either TRBD1 or TRBD2 may supply D (5 bases each). This CDR3 contains 13 residues. In germline, CDR1 is PRHDT, CDR2 FYEKMQ (reference sequence). Trimming pared 11 bases from V and 5 bases from J, leaving 15 bases between. In nucleotides, the CDR3 is TGTGCCGGCACAGACAGAGGGACCGGGGAGCTGTTTTTT. Protein product: CAGTDRGTGELFF. The entire variable domain, with the rest obtained from reference TRBV13 and TRBJ2-2, is as follows: AAGVIQSPRHLIKEKRETATLKCYPIPRHDTVYWYQQGPGQDPQFLISFYEKMQSDKGSIPDRFSAQQFSDYHSELNMSSLELGDSALYFCAGTDRGTGELFFGEGSRLTVL.

In its sample, this clone was seen once. The chain couples TRBV27 to TRBJ1-2; maybe TRBD1 (6 bases). The CDR3 loop spans 16 amino acids. Trimming stripped 2 bases from V and 3 bases from J, with 16 bases between. In germline, CDR1 is MNHEY, CDR2 SMNVEV (reference sequence). The CDR3 protein is CASSLNRWGPDYGYTF. Written as DNA, the CDR3 is TGTGCCAGCAGTTTAAACCGTTGGGGGCCAGACTATGGCTACACCTTC.

The rearrangement uses TRBV30 and TRBJ2-2; D perhaps matches TRBD1 (6 bases). Germline assignment: CDR1 GTSNPN and CDR2 SVGIG (reference sequence). Between the trimmed V and J ends, which lost 7 bases and 6 bases, there was a span of 24 bases. The CDR3 consists of 16 residues. Here the CDR3 reads CAFLRVAPPGAGELFF. In nucleotides, the CDR3 is TGTGCCTTCCTGCGTGTAGCGCCGCCAGGGGCCGGGGAGCTGTTTTTT. The entire variable domain, with the rest obtained from reference TRBV30 and TRBJ2-2, is as follows: SQTIHQWPATLVQPVGSPLSLECTVEGTSNPNLYWYRQAAGRGLQLLFYSVGIGQISSEVPQNLSASRPQDRQFILSSKKLLLSDSGFYLCAFLRVAPPGAGELFFGEGSRLTVL.

This clone was found once. The J gene is TRBJ1-2, the V gene TRBV27; D gene uncertain. This CDR3 comprises 13 residues. Per germline, CDR1 MNHEY and CDR2 SMNVEV (reference sequence). Trimming took off 6 bases at V and 8 bases at J, with 16 bases between the two ends. The CDR3 loop is CASSPGLFGGYTF. The CDR3 bases are TGTGCCAGCAGCCCCGGACTCTTCGGGGGCTACACCTTC.

The chain is built from TRBV21-1 and TRBJ1-5. TRBV21-1 is noted as a pseudogene. CDR3 length: 12 amino acids. CDR3 residues: CASSKGEQPQHF. CDR3 nucleotides: TGTGCCAGCAGCAAAGGAGAGCAGCCCCAGCATTTT.

Remarks on this clone: One junction end does not reproduce the germline sequence, and a read error may be involved. The gene calls are TRBV2 and TRBJ1-1, with TRBD1 as a possible D gene (6 bases). CDR1 SNHLY and CDR2 FYNNEI come from the germline V gene. This CDR3 comprises 15 residues. CDR3 amino acids: CASSDEGGANPEAFF. The CDR3 DNA sequence: TGTGCCAGCAGTGATGAGGGGGGCGCGAACCCTGAAGCTTTCTTT.

The sample holds one count of this clone. This chain connects TRBV4-1 to TRBJ1-2, with D perhaps matching TRBD1 (6 bases). The V end was cut by 0 bases, the J end by 4 bases, with 24 bases between. In germline, CDR1 is MGHRA, CDR2 YSYEKL. This CDR3 contains 19 residues. The CDR3 loop reads CASSQDGRGNRADPYGYTF. CDR3 DNA: TGCGCCAGCAGCCAAGATGGCCGAGGAAACAGGGCCGATCCCTATGGCTACACCTTC.

Notes on this clone: Other nucleotide sequences from this sample produce the same CDR3. The chain has TRBV11-2 and TRBJ2-5; TRBD2 matches at 9 bases. With 3 bases clipped from V and 5 bases from J, the junction kept 4 bases outside the gene matches. The V gene's germline CDR1 is SGHAT and CDR2 FQNNGV. This CDR3 contains 14 residues. CDR3 residues: CASSFGGRGETQYF. CDR3 coding DNA: TGTGCCAGCAGCTTTGGCGGGAGGGGTGAGACCCAGTACTTC.

The rearrangement joins TRBV18 to TRBJ2-6; 9 bases map to TRBD1. V was clipped by 3 bases and J by 0 bases; unmatched bases: 9. From germline, CDR1 is KGHSH and CDR2 LQKENI. The CDR3 contains 19 residues. CDR3: CASSPSPGTGNSGANVLTF. The CDR3 nucleotides are TGTGCCAGCTCACCTTCCCCCGGGACAGGGAACTCTGGGGCCAACGTCCTGACTTTC.

This clone was seen only a few times. This chain uses TRBV1 with TRBJ2-2; the table's D call, TRBD2, was not checked against the DNA. TRBV1 is a known pseudogene. The CDR3 has 14 amino acids. The CDR3 DNA is TGCACCAGCAGCCAAGATCTGTCTACCGGGGAGCTGTTTTTT. Residues: CTSSQDLSTGELFF.

The chain recombines TRBV5-4 with TRBJ1-4; 7 nucleotides agree with TRBD1. Germline-derived CDR1 and CDR2 are SGHNT and YYREEE (reference sequence). V was pared by 2 bases and J by 4 bases, with 2 bases of the junction left unmatched. This CDR3 comprises 14 residues. CDR3 nucleotide sequence: TGTGCCAGCAGCTTCACAGGGGTTAATGAAAAACTGTTTTTT. It yields the protein CASSFTGVNEKLFF.

The chain is built from TRBV18 and TRBJ1-1; 7 bases are shared with TRBD1. Trimming took 8 bases from V and 1 from J; bases not matched to a gene: 10. Germline CDR1 reads KGHSH; CDR2 reads LQKENI. CDR3 size: 15 residues. Written as DNA, the CDR3 is TGTGCCAGCACCGGGGACAGCACTACGAACACTGAAGCTTTCTTT. This codes for CASTGDSTTNTEAFF.

The gene calls are TRBV6-4 and TRBJ2-7, with D possibly being TRBD1 (5 bases). The germline CDR1 and CDR2 sequences are MRHNA and SNTAGT. The CDR3 length is 16 residues. Trimming took 2 bases from V and 3 from J, leaving 17 bases between them. DNA for the CDR3: TGTGCCAGCAGTGACGTGGGGCAACCATCGGTCTACGAGCAGTACTTC. Protein product: CASSDVGQPSVYEQYF.

The chain has TRBV15 and TRBJ2-5; D not certain. The CDR3 is 15 amino acids. CDR1 is LNHNV, CDR2 YYDKDF, per germline (reference sequence). With 2 bases removed from V and 2 bases from J, the gap between germline ends came to 12 bases. In DNA, the CDR3 is TGTGCCACCAGCAGAATGACAAGGGATCAAGAGACCCAGTACTTC. Translating gives CATSRMTRDQETQYF.

The CDR3, as DNA: TGTGCCAGCAGTTACTCGGCCAGGGGGTCCTACGAGCAGTACTTC. This encodes CASSYSARGSYEQYF. This chain connects TRBV6-5 to TRBJ2-5; 7 bases agree with TRBD1. Matching the DNA end better, TRBJ2-7 makes the J call doubtful. CDR1 and CDR2 (germline): MNHEY, SVGAGI. CDR3 length: 15 residues.

The chain combines TRBV28 with TRBJ2-5; D remains unclear. Germline loops: CDR1 MDHEN, CDR2 SYDVKM. This CDR3 is 15 amino acids long. Trimming took 3 bases from V and 2 from J, leaving 13 bases between them. The CDR3 reads CASSLIGMGQETQYF. The CDR3 DNA reads TGTGCCAGCAGTTTGATAGGGATGGGGCAAGAGACCCAGTACTTC.

A remark on this clone: The germline gene is not matched at one end of the junction; a read error may be the cause. V and J are TRBV5-4 and TRBJ2-5, with a possible D match to TRBD2 (6 bases). The CDR3 covers 14 residues. Per the germline V gene, CDR1 is SGHNT and CDR2 is YYREEE (reference sequence). CDR3 nucleotide sequence: TGTGTCAGCAGTCCTAGTGGGGGGCAAGAGACCCAGTACTTC. This gives the protein CVSSPSGGQETQYF.

V and J are TRBV5-8 and TRBJ2-1; D is perhaps TRBD2 (7 bases). With 3 bases removed from V and 3 bases from J, the gap between germline ends came to 22 bases. From germline, CDR1 is SGHTS and CDR2 YDEGEE. The CDR3 totals 18 residues. DNA of the CDR3: TGTGCCAGCAGCTCCGACAGGAGGCGACGCGGGAGCTACAATGAGCAGTTCTTC. Translated, it gives CASSSDRRRRGSYNEQFF.

The CDR3 region is CASSYTIDQLATQYF. CDR3 DNA sequence: TGTGCCAGCAGCTACACCATCGATCAGTTAGCTACGCAGTATTTT. This sequence joins TRBV6-4 and TRBJ2-3; no clear D gene. The CDR3 is made up of 15 amino acids. Deletions cut 6 bases from V and 8 bases from J, with 21 bases between. CDR1 MRHNA and CDR2 SNTAGT come from the germline V gene.

The CDR3 region has the DNA TGTGCCAGCAGCCAACCAGCGGGAGGAAGCTCCTACAATGAGCAGTTCTTC. It codes for CASSQPAGGSSYNEQFF. The chain recombines TRBV4-2 with TRBJ2-1, with 9 bases fitting TRBD2. Trimming took 2 bases from V and 0 from J; bases not matched to a gene: 5. The CDR3 is 17 amino acids. Germline CDR1 is LGHNA and CDR2 is YNFKEQ.

The rearrangement links TRBV2 to TRBJ1-1; D perhaps matches TRBD1 (6 bases). The germline CDR1 and CDR2 sequences are SNHLY and FYNNEI. The CDR3 is 15 residues long. V was shortened by 6 bases and J by 1 base, with 15 bases between the two germline ends. CDR3 residues: CASSVVGASNTEAFF. The CDR3 coding sequence is TGTGCCAGCAGCGTTGTGGGGGCCTCGAACACTGAAGCTTTCTTT.

This chain uses TRBV7-3 with TRBJ2-7, with no clear D. Trimming cost V 4 bases and J 0 bases, with 10 bases left between them. Germline values: CDR1 SGHTA, CDR2 FQGTGA. The CDR3 has 14 residues. DNA of the CDR3: TGTGCCAGCAGCTCAACCGGGCCCTCCTACGAGCAGTACTTC. Translated, it gives CASSSTGPSYEQYF.